Below are 4 T cell receptor beta chains sequenced from a single sample in a study of T-cell memory formation after mild COVID-19. TCRdb analysed the 5' RACE reads with MiXCR anew, one entry per CDR3 protein. Among approximately 50,000 distinct CDR3 sequences, 12% were seen once, and the ten largest hold about 24%. The sequencing sample was made of PBMCs or a T cell subset sorted from them (not recorded which). Receptor source: a man younger than 35 who had mild COVID-19 (a few samples of this study predate the infection). Cell type and time point are not known.

This clonotype was counted between two and nine times. The gene calls are TRBV9 and TRBJ2-1; a possible D gene is TRBD2 (6 bases). This CDR3 is 14 amino acids long. Germline CDR1 is SGDLS and CDR2 is YYNGEE. The V gene lost 0 bases and the J gene lost 9 bases, with 13 bases spanning the gap. The CDR3 DNA is TGTGCCAGCAGCGTAGTGGAGGGGATGGGTGAGCAGTTCTTC. Amino acid sequence: CASSVVEGMGEQFF.

This clonotype was seen many times. This CDR3 reads CASSQSGDRVGSTDTQYF. Here the CDR3 DNA reads TGCGCCAGCAGTCAATCGGGGGACAGGGTGGGTAGCACAGATACGCAGTATTTT. The V gene is TRBV23-1, the J gene TRBJ2-3; the match to TRBD1 covers 9 bases. TRBV23-1 is an ORF, and what it does is uncertain. The CDR3 has 18 residues. J gave up 0 bases and V 0 bases, and 7 bases lay outside the gene matches.

Only a few counts were recorded for this clonotype. CDR3 bases: TGTGCCAGCAGCCGGGACGAGTACGAGCAGTACGTC. Encoded protein: CASSRDEYEQYV. The V call is TRBV7-9, the J call TRBJ2-7, with D possibly being TRBD1 or TRBD2 (5 bases each). Germline lookup yields CDR1 SEHNR and CDR2 FQNEAQ (reference sequence). V dropped 5 bases and J dropped 4 bases, with 9 bases sitting between them. CDR3 size: 12 residues.

The V gene is TRBV12-3 or TRBV12-4, the J gene TRBJ2-7, with D perhaps matching TRBD2 (6 bases). The CDR3 contains 12 residues. The V end lost 8 bases, the J end lost 7 bases, and 15 bases lay between the germline ends. The CDR3 sequence is CASLGGVGEQYF. The CDR3 coding sequence is TGTGCCAGCCTTGGAGGGGTTGGTGAGCAGTACTTC.